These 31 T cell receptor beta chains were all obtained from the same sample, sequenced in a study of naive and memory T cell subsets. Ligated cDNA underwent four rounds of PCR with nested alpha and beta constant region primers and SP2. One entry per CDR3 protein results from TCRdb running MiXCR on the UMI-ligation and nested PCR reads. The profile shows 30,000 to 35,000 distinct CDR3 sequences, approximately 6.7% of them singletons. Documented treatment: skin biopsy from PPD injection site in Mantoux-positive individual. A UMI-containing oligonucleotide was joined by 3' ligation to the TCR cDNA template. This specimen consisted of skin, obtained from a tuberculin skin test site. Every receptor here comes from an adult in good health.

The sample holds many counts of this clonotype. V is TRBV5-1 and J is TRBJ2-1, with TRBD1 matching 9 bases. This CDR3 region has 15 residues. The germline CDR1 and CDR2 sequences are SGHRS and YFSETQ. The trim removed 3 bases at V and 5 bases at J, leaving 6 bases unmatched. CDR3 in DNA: TGCGCCAGCAGCTCCGGACAGGGGTCTAACAATGAGCAGTTCTTC. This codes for CASSSGQGSNNEQFF.

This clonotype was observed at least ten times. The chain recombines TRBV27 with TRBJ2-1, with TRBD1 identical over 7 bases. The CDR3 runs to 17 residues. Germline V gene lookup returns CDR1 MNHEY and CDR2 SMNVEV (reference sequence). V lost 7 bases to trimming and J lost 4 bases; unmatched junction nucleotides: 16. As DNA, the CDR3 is TGTGCCAGCACCCCAACCCGCCAGGGGGATCCTTACAATGAGCAGTTCTTC. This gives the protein CASTPTRQGDPYNEQFF.

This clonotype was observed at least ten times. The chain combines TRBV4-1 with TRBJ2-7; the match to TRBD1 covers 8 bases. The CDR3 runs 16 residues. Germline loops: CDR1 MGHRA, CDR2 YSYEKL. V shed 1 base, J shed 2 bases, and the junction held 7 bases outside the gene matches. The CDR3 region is CASSQAPGQDPYEQYF. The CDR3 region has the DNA TGCGCCAGCAGCCAAGCCCCGGGACAGGATCCCTACGAGCAGTACTTC.

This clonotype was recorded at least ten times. CDR3 amino acids: CASSLAIGTPAYNEQFF. DNA for the CDR3: TGTGCCAGCAGCTTAGCTATTGGGACTCCAGCCTACAATGAGCAGTTCTTC. V is TRBV7-8 and J is TRBJ2-1; TRBD2 is a possible D gene (6 bases). Germline values: CDR1 SGHVS, CDR2 FQNEAQ. This CDR3 spans 17 amino acids. Trimming took off 0 bases at V and 2 bases at J, with 14 bases between the two ends.

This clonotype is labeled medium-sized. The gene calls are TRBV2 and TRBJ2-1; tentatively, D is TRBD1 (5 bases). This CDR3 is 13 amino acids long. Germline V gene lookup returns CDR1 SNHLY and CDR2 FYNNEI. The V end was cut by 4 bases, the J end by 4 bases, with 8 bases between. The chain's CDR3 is CASSADTYNEQFF. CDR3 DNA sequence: TGTGCCAGCAGTGCGGACACGTACAATGAGCAGTTCTTC.

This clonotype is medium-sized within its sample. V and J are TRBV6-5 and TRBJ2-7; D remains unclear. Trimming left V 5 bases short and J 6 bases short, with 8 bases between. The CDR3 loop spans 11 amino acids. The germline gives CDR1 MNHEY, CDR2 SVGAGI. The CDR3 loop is CASSARSEQYF. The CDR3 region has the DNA TGTGCCAGCAGTGCTCGATCCGAGCAGTACTTC.

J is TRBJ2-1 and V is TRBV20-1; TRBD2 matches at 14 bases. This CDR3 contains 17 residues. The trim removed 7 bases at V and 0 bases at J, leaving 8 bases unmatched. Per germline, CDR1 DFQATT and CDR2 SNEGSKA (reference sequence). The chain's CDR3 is CSGLGLAGVPSYNEQFF. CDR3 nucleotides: TGCAGTGGTCTGGGACTAGCGGGGGTACCCTCCTACAATGAGCAGTTCTTC.

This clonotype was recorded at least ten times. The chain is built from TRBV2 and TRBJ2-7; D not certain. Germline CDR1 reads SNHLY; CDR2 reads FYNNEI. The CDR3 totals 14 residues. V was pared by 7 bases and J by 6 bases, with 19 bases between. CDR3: CASTQGPAMGEQYF. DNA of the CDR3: TGTGCCAGCACTCAAGGACCCGCAATGGGCGAGCAGTACTTC.

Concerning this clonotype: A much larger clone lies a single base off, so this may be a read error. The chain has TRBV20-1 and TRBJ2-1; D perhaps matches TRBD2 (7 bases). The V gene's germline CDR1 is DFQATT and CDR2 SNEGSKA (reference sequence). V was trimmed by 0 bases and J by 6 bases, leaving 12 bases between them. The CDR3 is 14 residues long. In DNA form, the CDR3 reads TGCAGTGCTAGAGATCGGGGGGCTTGCAATGAGCAGTTCTTC. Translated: CSARDRGACNEQFF.

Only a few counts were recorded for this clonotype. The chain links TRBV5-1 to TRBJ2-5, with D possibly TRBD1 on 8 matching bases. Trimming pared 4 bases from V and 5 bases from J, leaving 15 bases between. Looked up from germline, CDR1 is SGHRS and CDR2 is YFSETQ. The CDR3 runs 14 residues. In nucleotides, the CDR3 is TGCGCCAGCAGCCGGACAGGGAGGGAGGAGACCCAGTACTTC. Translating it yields CASSRTGREETQYF.

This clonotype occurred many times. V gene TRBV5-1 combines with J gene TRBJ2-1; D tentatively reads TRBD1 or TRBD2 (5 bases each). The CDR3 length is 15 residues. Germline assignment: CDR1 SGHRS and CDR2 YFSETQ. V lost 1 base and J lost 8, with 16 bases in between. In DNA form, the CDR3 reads TGCGCCAGCAGCTTGACAGGAGGATATACCTATGAGCAGTTCTTC. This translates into CASSLTGGYTYEQFF. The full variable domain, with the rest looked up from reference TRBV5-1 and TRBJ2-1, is KAGVTQTPRYLIKTRGQQVTLSCSPISGHRSVSWYQQTPGQGLQFLFEYFSETQRNKGNFPGRFSGRQFSNSRSEMNVSTLELGDSALYLCASSLTGGYTYEQFFGPGTRLTVL.

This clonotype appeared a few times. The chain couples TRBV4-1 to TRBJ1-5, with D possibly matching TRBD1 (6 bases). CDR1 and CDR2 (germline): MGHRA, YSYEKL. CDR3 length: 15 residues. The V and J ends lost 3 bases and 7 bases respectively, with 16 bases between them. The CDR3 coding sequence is TGCGCCAGCAGCCACACGGGACACGCCACGCAGCCCCAGCATTTT. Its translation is CASSHTGHATQPQHF.

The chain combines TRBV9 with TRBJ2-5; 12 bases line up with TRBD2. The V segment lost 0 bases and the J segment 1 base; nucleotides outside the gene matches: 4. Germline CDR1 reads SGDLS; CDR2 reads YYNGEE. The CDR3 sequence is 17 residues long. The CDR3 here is CASSVGGLAGIQETQYF. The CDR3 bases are TGTGCCAGCAGCGTAGGAGGACTAGCGGGGATCCAAGAGACCCAGTACTTC.

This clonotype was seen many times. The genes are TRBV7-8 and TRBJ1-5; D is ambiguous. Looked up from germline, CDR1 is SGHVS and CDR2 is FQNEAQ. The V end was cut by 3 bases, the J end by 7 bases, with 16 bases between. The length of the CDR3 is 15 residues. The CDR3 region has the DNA TGTGCCAGCAGCTTGGGGAACCTAGCGCGGCAGCCCCAGCATTTT. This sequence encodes CASSLGNLARQPQHF.

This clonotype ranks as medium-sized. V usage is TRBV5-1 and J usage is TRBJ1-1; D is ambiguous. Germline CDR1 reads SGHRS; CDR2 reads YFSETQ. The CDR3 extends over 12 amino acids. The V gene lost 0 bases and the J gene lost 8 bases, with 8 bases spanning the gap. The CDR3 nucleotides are TGCGCCAGCAGCTTGGTGCCAACGGAAGCTTTCTTT. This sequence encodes CASSLVPTEAFF.

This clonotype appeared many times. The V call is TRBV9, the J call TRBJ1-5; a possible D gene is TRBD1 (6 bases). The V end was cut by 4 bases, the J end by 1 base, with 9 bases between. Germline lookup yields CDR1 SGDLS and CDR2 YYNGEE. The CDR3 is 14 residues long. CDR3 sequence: CASSWGASNQPQHF. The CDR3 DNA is TGTGCCAGCAGCTGGGGGGCCAGCAATCAGCCCCAGCATTTT.

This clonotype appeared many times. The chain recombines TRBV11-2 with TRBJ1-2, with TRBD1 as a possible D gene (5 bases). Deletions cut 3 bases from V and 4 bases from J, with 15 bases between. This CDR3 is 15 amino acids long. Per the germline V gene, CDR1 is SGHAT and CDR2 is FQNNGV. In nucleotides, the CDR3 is TGTGCCAGCAGCTTCGGGACCGGAGGGAGCTATGGCTACACCTTC. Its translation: CASSFGTGGSYGYTF.

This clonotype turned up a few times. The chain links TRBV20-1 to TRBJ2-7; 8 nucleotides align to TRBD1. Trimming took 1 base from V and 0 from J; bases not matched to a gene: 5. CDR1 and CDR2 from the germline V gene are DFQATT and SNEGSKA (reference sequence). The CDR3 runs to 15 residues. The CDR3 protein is CSARGGQGASYEQYF. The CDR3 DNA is TGCAGTGCTAGAGGGGGGCAGGGGGCCTCCTACGAGCAGTACTTC.

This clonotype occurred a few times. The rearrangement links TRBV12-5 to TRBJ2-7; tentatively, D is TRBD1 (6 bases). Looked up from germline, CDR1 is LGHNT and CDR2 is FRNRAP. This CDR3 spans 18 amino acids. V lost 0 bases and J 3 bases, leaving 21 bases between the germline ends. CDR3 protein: CASGLVRTGVQTGYEQYF. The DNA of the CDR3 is TGTGCTAGTGGTTTGGTAAGGACCGGTGTCCAGACAGGCTACGAGCAGTACTTC.

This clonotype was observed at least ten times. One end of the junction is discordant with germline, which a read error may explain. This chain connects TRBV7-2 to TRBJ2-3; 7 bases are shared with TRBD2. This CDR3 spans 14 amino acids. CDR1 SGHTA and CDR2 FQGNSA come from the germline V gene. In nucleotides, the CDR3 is TGTGCCAGCAGCCTAGCGGTGGCCACAGATACGCAGTATTTT. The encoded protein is CASSLAVATDTQYF.

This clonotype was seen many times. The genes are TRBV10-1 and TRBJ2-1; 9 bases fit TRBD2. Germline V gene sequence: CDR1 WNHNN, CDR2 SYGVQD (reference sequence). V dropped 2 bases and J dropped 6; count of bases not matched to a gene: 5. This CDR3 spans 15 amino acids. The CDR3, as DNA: TGCGCCAGCAGTGAGCCGGGACTAGCTGGCAATGAGCAGTTCTTC. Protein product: CASSEPGLAGNEQFF.

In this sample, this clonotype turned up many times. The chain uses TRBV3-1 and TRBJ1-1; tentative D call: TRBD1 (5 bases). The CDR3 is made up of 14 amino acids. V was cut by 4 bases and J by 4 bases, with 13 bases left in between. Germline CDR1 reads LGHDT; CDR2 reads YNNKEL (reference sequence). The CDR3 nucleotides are TGTGCCAGCAGCCCCGCCGGCGGGGGCACTGAAGCTTTCTTT. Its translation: CASSPAGGGTEAFF.

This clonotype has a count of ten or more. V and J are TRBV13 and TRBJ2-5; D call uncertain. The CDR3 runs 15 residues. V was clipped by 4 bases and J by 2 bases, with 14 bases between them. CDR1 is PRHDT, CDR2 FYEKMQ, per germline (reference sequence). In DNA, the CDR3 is TGTGCCAGCAGCTCTAGGATGGGCCGGCAAGAGACCCAGTACTTC. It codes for CASSSRMGRQETQYF.

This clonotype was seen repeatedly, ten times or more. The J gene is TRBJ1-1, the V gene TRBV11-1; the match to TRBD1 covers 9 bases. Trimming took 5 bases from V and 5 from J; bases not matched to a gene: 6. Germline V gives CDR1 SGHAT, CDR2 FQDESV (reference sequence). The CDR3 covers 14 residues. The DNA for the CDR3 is TGTGCCAGCAGCCTGGGACAGGGATATACTGAAGCTTTCTTT. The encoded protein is CASSLGQGYTEAFF.

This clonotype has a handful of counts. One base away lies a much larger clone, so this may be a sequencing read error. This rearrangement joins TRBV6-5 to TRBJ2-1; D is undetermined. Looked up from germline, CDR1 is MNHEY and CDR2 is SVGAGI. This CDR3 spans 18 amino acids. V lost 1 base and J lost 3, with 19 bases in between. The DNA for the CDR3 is TGTGCCAGCAGTTACTTCGTATCAAGCTGGGCTAGCTACAATGAGCAGTTCTTC. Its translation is CASSYFVSSWASYNEQFF.

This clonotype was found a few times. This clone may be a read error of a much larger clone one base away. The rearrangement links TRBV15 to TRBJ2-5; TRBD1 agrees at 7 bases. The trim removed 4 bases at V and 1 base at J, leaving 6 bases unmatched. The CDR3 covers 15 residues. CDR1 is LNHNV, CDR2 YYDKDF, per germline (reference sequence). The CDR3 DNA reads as TGTGCCACCAGCACCAAGAGGGACAGCCAAGAGACCCAGTACTTC. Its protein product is CATSTKRDSQETQYF.

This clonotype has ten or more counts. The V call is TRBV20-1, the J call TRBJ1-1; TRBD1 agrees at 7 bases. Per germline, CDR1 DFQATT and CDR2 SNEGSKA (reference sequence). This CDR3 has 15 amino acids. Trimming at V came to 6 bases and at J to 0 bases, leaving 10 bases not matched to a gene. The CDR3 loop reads CSATDIRGVNTEAFF. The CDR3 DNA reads TGCAGTGCAACGGATATCAGGGGGGTGAACACTGAAGCTTTCTTT.

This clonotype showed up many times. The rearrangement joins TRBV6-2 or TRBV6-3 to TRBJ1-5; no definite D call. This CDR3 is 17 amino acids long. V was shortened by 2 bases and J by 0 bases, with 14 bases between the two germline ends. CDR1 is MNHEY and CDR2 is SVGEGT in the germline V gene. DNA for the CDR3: TGTGCCAGCAGTTACGAGTTGGGCGGGCATAGCAATCAGCCCCAGCATTTT. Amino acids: CASSYELGGHSNQPQHF.

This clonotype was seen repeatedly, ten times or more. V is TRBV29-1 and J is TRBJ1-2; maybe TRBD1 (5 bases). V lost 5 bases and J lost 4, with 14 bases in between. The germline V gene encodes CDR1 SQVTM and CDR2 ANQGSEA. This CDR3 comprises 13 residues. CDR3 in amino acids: CSVMTDGGYGYTF. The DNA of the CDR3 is TGCAGCGTTATGACGGATGGGGGCTATGGCTACACCTTC.

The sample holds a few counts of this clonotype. The chain's CDR3 is CSANRDGTGHYGYTF. CDR3 sequence (DNA): TGCAGTGCTAACAGAGATGGGACAGGCCACTATGGCTACACCTTC. This chain connects TRBV20-1 to TRBJ1-2; 8 bases are a match to TRBD1. Germline V gene data show CDR1 as DFQATT and CDR2 as SNEGSKA (reference sequence). CDR3 length: 15 amino acids. V was pared by 4 bases and J by 3 bases, with 10 bases of the junction left unmatched.

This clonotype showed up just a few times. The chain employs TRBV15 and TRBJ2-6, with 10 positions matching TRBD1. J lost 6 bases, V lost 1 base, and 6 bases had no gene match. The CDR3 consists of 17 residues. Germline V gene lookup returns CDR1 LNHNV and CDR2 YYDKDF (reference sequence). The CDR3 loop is CATSRGDRGYLANVLTF. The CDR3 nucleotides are TGTGCCACCAGCAGAGGGGACAGGGGATATTTGGCCAACGTCCTGACTTTC. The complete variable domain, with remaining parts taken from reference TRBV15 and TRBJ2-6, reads DAMVIQNPRYQVTQFGKPVTLSCSQTLNHNVMYWYQQKSSQAPKLLFHYYDKDFNNEADTPDNFQSRRPNTSFCFLDIRSPGLGDTAMYLCATSRGDRGYLANVLTFGAGSRLTVL.